This is a list of T cell receptor beta chains from one sample in a study of T cell responses to AZD1222 COVID-19 vaccine. Method: immunoSEQ multiplex PCR; TCRdb's copy keeps in-frame clones and lacks some. The sample shows more than 150,000 clones, over 80% of them seen only once. Specimen: peripheral blood, collected on day 0 of AZD1222 vaccination. These receptors were obtained from an adult in good health. Both conserved end residues are part of each CDR3. Fields, in order: V gene, clone size, D gene, J gene, CDR3 protein, CDR3 DNA. D genes are given only for firm matches. Size values are once, few and many counts, or a class for expanded clones, and some rows have none.

V: TRBV2
size: -
D: TRBD1
J: TRBJ2-1
CDR3: CASSPGTGNYNEQFF
DNA: TGTGCCAGCAGTCCCGGGACAGGGAACTACAATGAGCAGTTCTTC

V: TRBV2
size: -
D: -
J: TRBJ1-4
CDR3: CASSTEGQVNEKLFF
DNA: TGTGCCAGCAGTACCGAGGGACAAGTTAATGAAAAACTGTTTTTT

V: TRBV6-5
size: -
D: -
J: TRBJ1-5
CDR3: CASSFTRGSNQPQHF
DNA: TGTGCCAGCAGTTTCACCCGGGGTAGCAATCAGCCCCAGCATTTT

V: TRBV5-1
size: -
D: -
J: TRBJ2-3
CDR3: CASMEGSTDTQYF
DNA: TGCGCCAGCATGGAGGGGAGCACAGATACGCAGTATTTT

V: TRBV28
size: -
D: TRBD1
J: TRBJ1-2
CDR3: CASSIGQGLGYTF
DNA: TGTGCCAGCAGTATAGGACAGGGTCTAGGCTACACCTTC

V: TRBV29-1
size: -
D: TRBD1
J: TRBJ1-3
CDR3: CSAAGTGAGNTIYF
DNA: TGCAGCGCCGCCGGGACAGGGGCTGGAAACACCATATATTTT

V: TRBV27
size: -
D: -
J: TRBJ1-1
CDR3: CASSLSGRNMNTEAFF
DNA: TGTGCCAGCAGTTTATCAGGCAGGAACATGAACACTGAAGCTTTCTTT

V: TRBV24-1
size: -
D: TRBD1
J: TRBJ2-2
CDR3: CATSVQGPDTGELFF
DNA: TGTGCCACCAGTGTACAGGGGCCCGACACCGGGGAGCTGTTTTTT

V: TRBV5-5
size: -
D: -
J: TRBJ1-5
CDR3: CASSLAVGEMAQHF
DNA: TGTGCCAGCAGCTTGGCAGTAGGCGAAATGGCCCAGCATTTT

V: TRBV27
size: -
D: -
J: TRBJ1-2
CDR3: CASSLSPENYGYTF
DNA: TGTGCCAGCAGTTTATCGCCGGAGAACTATGGCTACACCTTC

V: TRBV5-6
size: -
D: -
J: TRBJ1-1
CDR3: CASSPGRTEAFF
DNA: TGTGCCAGCAGTCCGGGACGTACTGAAGCTTTCTTT

V: TRBV19
size: -
D: -
J: TRBJ2-1
CDR3: CASSSKRGNEQFF
DNA: TGTGCCAGTAGTTCTAAAAGGGGCAATGAGCAGTTCTTC

V: TRBV5-1
size: -
D: TRBD1
J: TRBJ2-3
CDR3: CASSTGQGGVDTQYF
DNA: TGCGCCAGCAGCACGGGACAGGGAGGGGTAGATACGCAGTATTTT

V: TRBV5-1
size: -
D: -
J: TRBJ2-1
CDR3: CASSLSPSNEQFF
DNA: TGCGCCAGCAGCTTATCCCCCTCTAATGAGCAGTTCTTC

V: TRBV19
size: -
D: -
J: TRBJ1-5
CDR3: CASSPRKQPQHF
DNA: TGTGCCAGTAGTCCCCGAAAGCAGCCCCAGCATTTT

V: TRBV6-2/TRBV6-3
size: -
D: -
J: TRBJ1-2
CDR3: CASSLTESVDGYTF
DNA: TGTGCCAGCAGTCTGACAGAATCAGTTGATGGCTACACCTTC

V: TRBV28
size: -
D: -
J: TRBJ2-1
CDR3: CASRMEKKQFF
DNA: TGTGCCAGCAGGATGGAGAAGAAGCAGTTCTTC

V: TRBV7-6
size: -
D: -
J: TRBJ2-1
CDR3: CASSLISSSYNEQFF
DNA: TGTGCCAGCAGCTTGATCTCTAGCTCCTACAATGAGCAGTTCTTC

V: TRBV12-5
size: -
D: -
J: TRBJ1-1
CDR3: CASGLVWTENTEAFF
DNA: TGTGCTAGTGGTTTGGTATGGACAGAAAACACTGAAGCTTTCTTT

V: TRBV7-9
size: -
D: -
J: TRBJ1-1
CDR3: CASSLPQGPNTEAFF
DNA: TGTGCCAGCAGCTTACCCCAGGGACCGAACACTGAAGCTTTCTTT

V: TRBV7-9
size: -
D: TRBD2
J: TRBJ2-1
CDR3: CASSSLLAGEVQFF
DNA: TGTGCCAGCAGCTCCCTACTAGCGGGGGAGGTGCAGTTCTTC

V: TRBV12-5
size: -
D: -
J: TRBJ2-3
CDR3: CASGRYSGPQYF
DNA: TGTGCTAGTGGGCGTTATAGCGGACCGCAGTATTTT

V: TRBV2
size: -
D: -
J: TRBJ2-1
CDR3: CAGGDLGGSYNEQFF
DNA: TGTGCCGGGGGCGACTTAGGGGGTTCCTACAATGAGCAGTTCTTC

V: TRBV9
size: -
D: -
J: TRBJ1-3
CDR3: CASSEASGGNTIYF
DNA: TGTGCCAGCAGCGAGGCAAGTGGGGGAAACACCATATATTTT

V: TRBV18
size: -
D: TRBD1
J: TRBJ2-7
CDR3: CASSPLTDRDIEQYF
DNA: TGTGCCAGCTCACCACTCACGGACAGGGACATCGAGCAGTACTTC

V: TRBV20-1
size: -
D: -
J: TRBJ2-1
CDR3: CSPGRVQFF
DNA: TGCAGTCCGGGCAGGGTGCAGTTCTTC

V: TRBV6-5
size: -
D: TRBD1
J: TRBJ1-2
CDR3: CAGSKTGDNYGYTF
DNA: TGTGCCGGATCCAAGACAGGGGATAATTATGGCTACACCTTC

V: TRBV7-2
size: once
D: -
J: TRBJ1-3
CDR3: CASSFGGSGNTIYF
DNA: TGTGCCAGCAGCTTTGGGGGCTCTGGAAACACCATATATTTT

V: TRBV27
size: -
D: -
J: TRBJ1-2
CDR3: CASSLVGFSNYGYTF
DNA: TGTGCCAGCAGTTTGGTCGGTTTCTCTAACTATGGCTACACCTTC

V: TRBV19
size: -
D: -
J: TRBJ1-5
CDR3: CASSLDLSNQPQHF
DNA: TGTGCCAGTAGTCTGGACCTGAGCAATCAGCCCCAGCATTTT

V: TRBV29-1
size: once
D: -
J: TRBJ1-1
CDR3: CSVRKGYLTEAFF
DNA: TGCAGCGTTCGAAAGGGCTATTTAACTGAAGCTTTCTTT

V: TRBV18
size: -
D: -
J: TRBJ2-3
CDR3: CASSPPSRGSGADTQYF
DNA: TGTGCCAGCTCACCCCCATCTAGGGGGTCAGGAGCAGATACGCAGTATTTT

V: TRBV4-2
size: -
D: TRBD1
J: TRBJ1-1
CDR3: CASSHDTTGESSEAFF
DNA: TGTGCCAGCAGCCATGATACCACAGGGGAAAGCTCTGAAGCTTTCTTT

V: TRBV30
size: -
D: -
J: TRBJ1-6
CDR3: CAWSRPPRGAYNSPLHF
DNA: TGTGCCTGGAGTCGGCCCCCCCGGGGCGCGTATAATTCACCCCTCCACTTT

V: TRBV5-1
size: -
D: -
J: TRBJ2-3
CDR3: CASSLGSTDTQYF
DNA: TGCGCCAGCAGCTTGGGTAGCACAGATACGCAGTATTTT

V: TRBV10-1
size: -
D: -
J: TRBJ2-6
CDR3: CASSDTGTWGDSGANVPTF
DNA: TGCGCCAGCAGTGACACCGGGACCTGGGGGGACTCTGGGGCCAACGTCCCGACTTTC

V: TRBV28
size: -
D: TRBD1
J: TRBJ1-2
CDR3: CASSSRQGGGYTF
DNA: TGTGCCAGCAGTTCCAGACAGGGGGGCGGCTACACCTTC

V: TRBV10-3
size: -
D: TRBD1
J: TRBJ2-7
CDR3: CAISSGTGDYEQYF
DNA: TGTGCCATCAGTTCCGGGACAGGGGACTACGAGCAGTACTTC

V: TRBV6-9
size: -
D: TRBD1
J: TRBJ1-5
CDR3: CASSSSRTGNQPQHF
DNA: TGTGCCAGCAGTTCCTCCCGGACAGGTAATCAGCCCCAGCATTTT

V: TRBV28
size: -
D: -
J: TRBJ2-3
CDR3: CASRTTDTQYF
DNA: TGTGCCAGCCGCACAACAGATACGCAGTATTTT

V: TRBV30
size: -
D: TRBD1
J: TRBJ1-6
CDR3: CAWDRGNSPLHF
DNA: TGTGCCTGGGACAGGGGCAATTCACCCCTCCACTTT

V: TRBV5-1
size: -
D: -
J: TRBJ2-2
CDR3: CASSSQGTGELFF
DNA: TGCGCCAGCAGCTCTCAGGGGACCGGGGAGCTGTTTTTT

V: TRBV5-6
size: -
D: TRBD2
J: TRBJ2-5
CDR3: CASSFEGLGGHQETQYF
DNA: TGTGCCAGCAGCTTTGAGGGACTAGGAGGACACCAAGAGACCCAGTACTTC

V: TRBV27
size: once
D: -
J: TRBJ2-6
CDR3: CASSFGRAGANVLTF
DNA: TGTGCCAGCAGTTTTGGCAGGGCTGGGGCCAACGTCCTGACTTTC

V: TRBV29-1
size: -
D: -
J: TRBJ1-2
CDR3: CSVEGTGYYGYTF
DNA: TGCAGCGTTGAAGGGACGGGATACTATGGCTACACCTTC

V: TRBV6-5
size: -
D: TRBD1
J: TRBJ1-4
CDR3: CASRTDRGRGEKLFF
DNA: TGTGCCAGCAGAACAGACAGGGGTCGGGGAGAAAAACTGTTTTTT

V: TRBV2
size: -
D: -
J: TRBJ2-1
CDR3: CASTLMGQSYYNEQFF
DNA: TGTGCCAGCACTCTGATGGGGCAGTCGTATTACAATGAGCAGTTCTTC

V: TRBV19
size: -
D: -
J: TRBJ2-1
CDR3: CASSMGVETYNEQFF
DNA: TGTGCCAGTAGTATGGGGGTCGAAACCTACAATGAGCAGTTCTTC

V: TRBV5-5
size: -
D: TRBD1
J: TRBJ1-1
CDR3: CASSLLRQGGTEAFF
DNA: TGTGCCAGCAGCTTGCTCCGGCAGGGGGGGACTGAAGCTTTCTTT

V: TRBV18
size: -
D: TRBD1
J: TRBJ1-5
CDR3: CASSPAQGKNSNQPQHF
DNA: TGTGCCAGCTCACCCGCACAGGGGAAAAATAGCAATCAGCCCCAGCATTTT

V: TRBV7-9
size: -
D: TRBD2
J: TRBJ2-3
CDR3: CASSLGRGGTDTQYF
DNA: TGTGCCAGCAGCTTAGGACGGGGGGGTACAGATACGCAGTATTTT

V: TRBV27
size: -
D: TRBD1
J: TRBJ1-2
CDR3: CASSLSVYRGGYTF
DNA: TGTGCCAGCAGTTTATCGGTTTACAGGGGCGGCTACACCTTC

V: TRBV3-1/TRBV3-2
size: -
D: -
J: TRBJ2-2
CDR3: CASSQDLATTPANTGELFF
DNA: TGTGCCAGCAGCCAAGATTTGGCGACCACTCCCGCGAACACCGGGGAGCTGTTTTTT

V: TRBV19
size: -
D: -
J: TRBJ1-1
CDR3: CASSRTGKPSTNTEAFF
DNA: TGTGCCAGTAGTAGAACAGGGAAGCCTTCAACGAACACTGAAGCTTTCTTT

V: TRBV12-3/TRBV12-4
size: -
D: -
J: TRBJ1-2
CDR3: CASSFDGVQGYTF
DNA: TGTGCCAGCAGTTTTGATGGCGTTCAAGGCTACACCTTC

V: TRBV28
size: -
D: -
J: TRBJ1-1
CDR3: CASSYRATEAFF
DNA: TGTGCCAGCAGCTACAGGGCCACTGAAGCTTTCTTT

V: TRBV5-1
size: -
D: TRBD1
J: TRBJ1-4
CDR3: CASSDQGATNEKLFF
DNA: TGCGCCAGCAGCGATCAGGGGGCAACTAATGAAAAACTGTTTTTT

V: TRBV6-5
size: -
D: -
J: TRBJ2-3
CDR3: CASKAGGTDTQYF
DNA: TGTGCCAGCAAAGCAGGCGGAACAGATACGCAGTATTTT

V: TRBV7-9
size: -
D: -
J: TRBJ1-4
CDR3: CASSSPRAVTNEKLFF
DNA: TGTGCCAGCAGCTCACCACGGGCAGTAACTAATGAAAAACTGTTTTTT

V: TRBV5-1
size: once
D: -
J: TRBJ2-3
CDR3: CASSLSGDRTDTQYF
DNA: TGCGCCAGCAGCTTGAGTGGGGACCGCACAGATACGCAGTATTTT